These T cell receptor beta chains were read from a single sample in a study of Ad26.COV2.S vaccination and SARS-CoV-2 variants. TCRdb keeps only in-frame clones here, not all; method: immunoSEQ multiplex PCR. Among 380,000 or so clones listed, roughly 90% were seen once. Sequences were derived from peripheral blood, sampled in a trial of Ad26.COV2.S vaccine versus placebo. These receptors all stem from a person between 18 and 60 years old who received the Ad26.COV2.S COVID-19 vaccine or a placebo. The CDR3 runs from the conserved cysteine through the conserved F or W. Fields, in order: clone size, V gene, D gene, CDR3 protein. The D gene is left open where the match is weak. Clone sizes are given selectively: once, few, many, or a class where the clone is expanded.

>.|TRBV28|.
CASSTPGRGLSNQPQHF
>.|TRBV4-1|.
CASSQGSRRNTEAFF
>.|TRBV9|TRBD2
CASSVGPLGTSGGYEQYF
>.|TRBV7-3|TRBD2
CASSSTRLAAGNEQFF
>.|TRBV30|TRBD1
CAWSPRGLGEQYF
>.|TRBV5-1|.
CASSRGEGGSSPLHF
>.|TRBV7-2|.
CASSFRQDQPQHF
>.|TRBV12-3/TRBV12-4|TRBD1
CASSYRDSYEQYF
>.|TRBV23-1|.
CASSQPQSSGLRGTQYF
>.|TRBV3-1/TRBV3-2|.
CASSQDGTKYNEQFF
>.|TRBV11-2|TRBD2
CASSLESTGGGGQTQYF
>.|TRBV6-1|.
CASSEQGGTEAFF
>.|TRBV6-4|TRBD1
CASSDSTGGNSPLHF
>once|TRBV9|.
CASSALGQLNTEAFF
>.|TRBV30|.
CAWSVTADNQPQHF
>.|TRBV7-9|.
CASSLEIGSGGNTIYF
>.|TRBV30|TRBD1
CAWSVGTGSYEQYF
>.|TRBV28|TRBD1
CASRGTGLVSDTQYF
>.|TRBV6-5|.
CASSYGTGNNSPLHF
>once|TRBV3-1/TRBV3-2|.
CASSQDFRISGANVLTF
>.|TRBV5-4|TRBD2
CASSWTSGRRSYNEQFF
>.|TRBV7-9|.
CASSHTGDPNQPQHF
>.|TRBV7-2|.
CASSLQGRSFF
>once|TRBV6-2/TRBV6-3|TRBD1
CASSYGTGTYEQYF
>.|TRBV4-1|.
CASSQDSGRRGTDTQYF
>once|TRBV5-4|.
CASSPAGPGSKQVGYTF
>few|TRBV7-8|.
CASSLAGVDYGYTF
>once|TRBV28|.
CASSLESRLSREKLFF
>.|TRBV7-9|TRBD1
CASSSSGTGHGELFF
>.|TRBV27|TRBD1
CASRVGRGYGYTF
>.|TRBV7-2|TRBD2
CASSLIMAGDSQYF
>.|TRBV7-9|.
CASSSREPPTQYF
>.|TRBV30|TRBD2
CAWSVAGPAYEQYF
>.|TRBV7-2|.
CASSLASSNYGYTF
>.|TRBV19|TRBD2
CASSSGGSQETQYF
>.|TRBV30|.
CAWSSAANYGYTF
>.|TRBV7-2|TRBD2
CASSLVATGGGALETQYF
>.|TRBV30|TRBD2
CAWRASGRVFEQFF
>.|TRBV5-8|TRBD1
CASSFLQGKGGYTF
>.|TRBV6-5|.
CASTPGGTYEQYF
>.|TRBV2|.
CASSETGQPTGEQYF
>.|TRBV19|TRBD2
CASSIALTSGSTYEQYF
>few|TRBV4-1|TRBD1
CASSQFSAGGNNSPLHF